These T cell receptor beta chains were read from a single sample in a study of blood T cell repertoires in COVID-19. Data came from immunoSEQ multiplex PCR; TCRdb stores just in-frame clones and leaves some out. The repertoire has some 70,000 clones, around 80% of them found once; the top ten carry less than 15%. Sequencing was done on a sample of peripheral blood. These receptors all stem from a human donor in a cohort sampled during active COVID-19. CDR3s include the opening cysteine and the closing phenylalanine or tryptophan. A D gene is named only where the DNA matches it firmly. Clone sizes are given selectively: once, few, many, or a class where the clone is expanded.

J: TRBJ1-4
size: once
D: .
V: TRBV28
DNA: TGTGCCAGCAGTCTCCCCGGGGGGCTGCGGGAAAAACTGTTTTTT
CDR3: CASSLPGGLREKLFF

J: TRBJ1-2
size: .
D: .
V: TRBV7-9
DNA: TGTGCCAGCTCTAGGGGAGGGTCCGGGGGAGTTTATGGCTACACCTTC
CDR3: CASSRGGSGGVYGYTF

J: TRBJ2-7
size: few
D: .
V: TRBV2
DNA: TGTGCCAGCAGTGAAAGGAGGTACGAGCAGTACTTC
CDR3: CASSERRYEQYF

J: TRBJ1-4
size: few
D: .
V: TRBV28
DNA: TGTGCCAGCAGAGCCCTTAATGAAAAACTGTTTTTT
CDR3: CASRALNEKLFF

J: TRBJ2-7
size: .
D: .
V: TRBV6-1
DNA: TGTGCCAGCAGTGAAAGGGGGGGGCAAGCCCGCGAGCAGTACTTC
CDR3: CASSERGGQAREQYF

J: TRBJ2-6
size: .
D: .
V: TRBV6-5
DNA: TGTGCCAGCACGATCGGGTATGGGGCCAACGTCCTGACTTTC
CDR3: CASTIGYGANVLTF

J: TRBJ2-7
size: .
D: .
V: TRBV5-5
DNA: TGTGCCAGCAGCTTCACGCCGACAGGACGCTCCTACGAGCAGTACTTC
CDR3: CASSFTPTGRSYEQYF

J: TRBJ1-2
size: .
D: .
V: TRBV30
DNA: TGTGCCTGGATGAGACGGGACACCCTCCGGGGCTATGGCTACACCTTC
CDR3: CAWMRRDTLRGYGYTF

J: TRBJ2-6
size: .
D: TRBD1
V: TRBV19
DNA: TGTGCCAGTAGTATGCCAGGGGGCTTCGCTGGGGCCAACGTCCTGACTTTC
CDR3: CASSMPGGFAGANVLTF

J: TRBJ2-5
size: .
D: TRBD2
V: TRBV3-1/TRBV3-2
DNA: TGTGCCAGCAGCCAACAAGCGGGGCGCCAAGAGACCCAGTACTTC
CDR3: CASSQQAGRQETQYF

J: TRBJ2-5
size: .
D: TRBD1
V: TRBV9
DNA: TGTGCCAGCAGCTCAAGACAGGGGGCGAGTTCCCGACCGGAGACCCAGTACTTC
CDR3: CASSSRQGASSRPETQYF

J: TRBJ2-5
size: .
D: .
V: TRBV6-5
DNA: TGTGCCAGCAGTCCTAGAGGAGAGACCCAGTACTTC
CDR3: CASSPRGETQYF

J: TRBJ2-1
size: .
D: .
V: TRBV5-1
DNA: TGCGCCAGCACATTCGGACAGTTACTCAATGAGCAGTTCTTC
CDR3: CASTFGQLLNEQFF

J: TRBJ2-3
size: .
D: TRBD2
V: TRBV5-1
DNA: TGCGCCAGCAGCTCGGGAGGGGGTTGGACAGATACGCAGTATTTT
CDR3: CASSSGGGWTDTQYF

J: TRBJ2-2
size: .
D: TRBD1
V: TRBV27
DNA: TGTGCCAGCAGCAGGGGACAGGGGCCATTCGGGGAGCTGTTTTTT
CDR3: CASSRGQGPFGELFF

J: TRBJ1-2
size: once
D: TRBD1
V: TRBV27
DNA: TGTGCCAGCAGTATGACAGGGGGCTATGGCTACACCTTC
CDR3: CASSMTGGYGYTF

J: TRBJ2-3
size: .
D: TRBD2
V: TRBV4-3
DNA: TGCGCCAGCAGCCACTCCCAACTCGGACTAGCGACAGATACGCAGTATTTT
CDR3: CASSHSQLGLATDTQYF

J: TRBJ1-5
size: .
D: .
V: TRBV27
DNA: TGTGCCAGCAGTTCACAGGGAAGCAATCAGCCCCAGCATTTT
CDR3: CASSSQGSNQPQHF

J: TRBJ2-1
size: few
D: TRBD1
V: TRBV19
DNA: TGTGCCAGCGAACCGAGGGACAGCAGGAACAATGAGCAGTTCTTC
CDR3: CASEPRDSRNNEQFF

J: TRBJ2-2
size: .
D: TRBD1
V: TRBV11-2
DNA: TGTGCCAGCAGCTTAGGAGGGACAGGGGGTTCCGGGGAGCTGTTTTTT
CDR3: CASSLGGTGGSGELFF

J: TRBJ1-3
size: few
D: .
V: TRBV6-5
DNA: TGTGCCAGCAGTTACTCGAAACTCCCAGGGAGAAACACCATATATTTT
CDR3: CASSYSKLPGRNTIYF

J: TRBJ2-1
size: .
D: .
V: TRBV27
DNA: TGTGCCAGTAAGGCGGCAGCCTACAATGAGCAGTTCTTC
CDR3: CASKAAAYNEQFF

J: TRBJ1-4
size: once
D: .
V: TRBV6-1
DNA: TGTGCCAGCAGTGAAAGAAGAATAGGAGCCACTAATGAAAAACTGTTTTTT
CDR3: CASSERRIGATNEKLFF

J: TRBJ1-4
size: .
D: .
V: TRBV30
DNA: TGTGCCTGGAAAGGATGGGAGCTAGGTACAACTAATGAAAAACTGTTTTTT
CDR3: CAWKGWELGTTNEKLFF

J: TRBJ2-3
size: .
D: TRBD2
V: TRBV24-1
DNA: TGTGCCACCAGTCCTAGCGGGACAAGCACAGATACGCAGTATTTT
CDR3: CATSPSGTSTDTQYF

J: TRBJ2-4
size: .
D: .
V: TRBV12-5
DNA: TGTGCTAGTGGTTTCGAGGTGGGAGCCAAAAACATTCAGTACTTC
CDR3: CASGFEVGAKNIQYF

J: TRBJ1-1
size: few
D: .
V: TRBV7-9
DNA: TGTGCCAGCAGCTTATTCGGGGAGTGGGACACTGAAGCTTTCTTT
CDR3: CASSLFGEWDTEAFF